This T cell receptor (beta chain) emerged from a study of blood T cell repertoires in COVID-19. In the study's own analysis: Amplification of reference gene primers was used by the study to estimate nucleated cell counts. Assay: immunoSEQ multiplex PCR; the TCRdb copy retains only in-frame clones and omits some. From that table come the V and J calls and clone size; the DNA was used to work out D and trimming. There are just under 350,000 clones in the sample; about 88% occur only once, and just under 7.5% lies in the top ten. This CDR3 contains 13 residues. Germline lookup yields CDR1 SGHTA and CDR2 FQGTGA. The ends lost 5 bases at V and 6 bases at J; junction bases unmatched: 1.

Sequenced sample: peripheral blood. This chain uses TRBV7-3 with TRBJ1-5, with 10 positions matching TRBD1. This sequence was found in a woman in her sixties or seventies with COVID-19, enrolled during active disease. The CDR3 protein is CASSRDRGQPQHF. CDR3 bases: TGTGCCAGCAGCCGGGACAGGGGTCAGCCCCAGCATTTT.